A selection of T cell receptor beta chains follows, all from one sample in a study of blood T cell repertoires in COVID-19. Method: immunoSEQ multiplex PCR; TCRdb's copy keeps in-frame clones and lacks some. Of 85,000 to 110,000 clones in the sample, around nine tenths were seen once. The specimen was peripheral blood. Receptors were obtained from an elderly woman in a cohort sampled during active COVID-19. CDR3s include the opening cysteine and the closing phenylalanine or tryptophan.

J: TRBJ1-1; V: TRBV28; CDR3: CASSLEQFTEAFF
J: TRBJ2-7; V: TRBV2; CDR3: CASSVGTSGYEQYF
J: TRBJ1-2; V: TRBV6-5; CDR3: CASRQQTYYGYTF
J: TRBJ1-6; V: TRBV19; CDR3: CASRASEYNSPLHF
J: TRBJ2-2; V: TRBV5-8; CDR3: CASSLDWGPGGARTGELFF
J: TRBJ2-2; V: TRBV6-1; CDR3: CASSERTSGNTGELFF
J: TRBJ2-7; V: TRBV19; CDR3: CASSVASGSSNEQYF
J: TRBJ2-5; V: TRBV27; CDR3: CASSGLAGGETQYF
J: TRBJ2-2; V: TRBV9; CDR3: CASSARLAGVPGELFF
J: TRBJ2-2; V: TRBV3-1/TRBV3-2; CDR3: CASSSPWGRAAGELFF
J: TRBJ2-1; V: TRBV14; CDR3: CASSQDRLADNEQFF
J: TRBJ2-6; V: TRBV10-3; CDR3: CAISEPSSGANVLTF
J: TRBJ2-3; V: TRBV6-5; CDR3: CASRLSTDTQYF
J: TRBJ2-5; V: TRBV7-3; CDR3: CASSSTGGETQYF
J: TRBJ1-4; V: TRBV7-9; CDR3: CASSLAQGTNEKLFF
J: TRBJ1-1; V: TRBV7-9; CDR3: CASSSGQGAMNTEAFF
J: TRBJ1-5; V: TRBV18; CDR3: CASSPSDNGNQPQHF
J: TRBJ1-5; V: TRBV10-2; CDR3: CASSEGGRRGNQPQHF
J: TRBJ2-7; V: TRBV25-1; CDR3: CASSYSLGTYEQYF
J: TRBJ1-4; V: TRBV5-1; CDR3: CASSLGQLDEKLFF
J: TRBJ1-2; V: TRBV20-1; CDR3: CSADAGGGYTF
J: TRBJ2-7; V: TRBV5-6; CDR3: CASSPGGSGGRVLYEQYF
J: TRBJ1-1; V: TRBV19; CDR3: CASSPQQGVGTEAFF
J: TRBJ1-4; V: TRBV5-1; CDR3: CASRSLPDRDNEKLFF
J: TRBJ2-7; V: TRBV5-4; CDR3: CASSPDYGSDWF
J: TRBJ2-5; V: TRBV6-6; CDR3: CACTQGAPQETQYF
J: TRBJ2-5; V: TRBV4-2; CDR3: CASSQDGRGRRRQETQYF
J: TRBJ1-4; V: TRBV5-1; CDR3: CASSPRTGVGELFF
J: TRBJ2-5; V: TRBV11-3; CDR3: CASSLEGAGTQYF
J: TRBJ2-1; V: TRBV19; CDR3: CASRRQGPYNEQFF
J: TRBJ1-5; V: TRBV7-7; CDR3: CASSFEQKDQPQHF
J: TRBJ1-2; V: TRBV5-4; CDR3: CASSLKGDYGYTF
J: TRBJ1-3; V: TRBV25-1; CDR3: CASSEAGAFLSGNTIYF
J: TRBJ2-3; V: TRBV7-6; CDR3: CASSLGPSGNADTQYF
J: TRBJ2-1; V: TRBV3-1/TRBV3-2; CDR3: CASSGTSGYNEQFF
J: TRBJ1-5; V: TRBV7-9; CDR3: CASSRDISNQPQHF
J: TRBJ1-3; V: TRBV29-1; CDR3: CSVQGTGNTIYF
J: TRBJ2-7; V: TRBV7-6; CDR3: CASSLEGRGAPWEQYF
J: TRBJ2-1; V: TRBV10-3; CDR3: CAISAYIVSEQFF
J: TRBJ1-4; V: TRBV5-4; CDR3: CASSSGGGCEKLFF
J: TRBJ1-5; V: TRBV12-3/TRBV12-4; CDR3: CASALDSQPQHF
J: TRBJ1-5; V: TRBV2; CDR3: CASGGAGTGPFSNQPQHF
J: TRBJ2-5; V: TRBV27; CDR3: CASSLRTEQETQYF
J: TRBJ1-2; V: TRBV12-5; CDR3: CASGEDRGGIHGYTF
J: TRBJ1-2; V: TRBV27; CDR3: CASSLTGSVYGYTF
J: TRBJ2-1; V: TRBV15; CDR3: CATSREGLASYNEQFF
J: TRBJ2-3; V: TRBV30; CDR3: CAWSVGGAGTDTQYF
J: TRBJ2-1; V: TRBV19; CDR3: CASSIRVGLASNEQFF
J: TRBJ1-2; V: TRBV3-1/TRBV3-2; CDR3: CASSARGGVDGYTF
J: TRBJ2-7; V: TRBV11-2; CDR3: CASSPQRGPYEQYF
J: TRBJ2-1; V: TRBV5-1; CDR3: CASSLGQLYNEQFF
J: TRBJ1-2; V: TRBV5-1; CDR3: CILDSHYGYTF
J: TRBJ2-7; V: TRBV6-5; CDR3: CASSYSAGHLEQYF
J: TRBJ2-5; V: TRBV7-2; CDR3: CASSPLPGYGTQYF